Below, 14 T cell receptor beta chains from the same sample are listed, as sequenced in a study of molecular identifiers for immune sequencing clone quantification. TCRdb analysed the PCR reads with MiXCR anew, one entry per CDR3 protein. The sample has some 100,000 distinct CDR3 sequences, 15% to 20% seen once. The sequencing input was naive CD8+ T cells from blood, with Jurkat cell RNA spiked in. Subset denoted: FACS-sorted CD8+CD4-CCR7+CD45RA+ naive T cells. The receptors were sampled from a human donor in good health. Some libraries in this study had Jurkat cell RNA spiked in.

This clonotype showed up many times. The genes are TRBV27 and TRBJ2-7, with D possibly matching TRBD2 (6 bases). The CDR3 covers 13 residues. V was shortened by 2 bases and J by 3 bases, with 8 bases between the two germline ends. Germline-derived CDR1 and CDR2 are MNHEY and SMNVEV (reference sequence). The CDR3 DNA reads as TGTGCCAGCAGTTTAGGAGGGGACTACGAGCAGTACTTC. This encodes CASSLGGDYEQYF.

In this sample, this clonotype turned up many times. This chain uses TRBV5-1 with TRBJ2-3, with 11 bases fitting TRBD2. CDR1 SGHRS and CDR2 YFSETQ come from the germline V gene. The V and J ends lost 3 bases and 2 bases, in that order; junction bases with no gene match: 8. This CDR3 is built from 17 residues. As DNA, the CDR3 is TGCGCCAGCAGCTCCAGCCTAGCGGGGGGTTACACAGATACGCAGTATTTT. Protein sequence: CASSSSLAGGYTDTQYF.

This clonotype showed up many times. The chain's CDR3 is CASSFSEQFF. DNA of the CDR3: TGTGCCAGCAGTTTCTCTGAGCAGTTCTTC. The V call is TRBV12-3 or TRBV12-4, the J call TRBJ2-1; D is undetermined. V was clipped by 3 bases and J by 9 bases, with 3 bases between them. The CDR3 consists of 10 residues.

In this sample, this clonotype turned up many times. The chain has TRBV19 and TRBJ2-3, with 7 bases aligning to TRBD2. CDR3 size: 15 residues. Germline-derived CDR1 and CDR2 are LNHDA and SQIVND (reference sequence). After removal of 6 bases from V and 6 bases from J, the junction contained 12 bases not matched to a gene. CDR3 residues: CASRRTSRGVDTQYF. CDR3 DNA sequence: TGTGCCAGTAGACGGACTAGTAGGGGCGTCGATACGCAGTATTTT.

Concerning this clonotype itself: One base away lies a much larger clone, so this may be a sequencing read error. V usage is TRBV7-3 and J usage is TRBJ2-1; 8 bases are shared with TRBD2. Germline CDR1 SGHTA, CDR2 FQGTGA. The CDR3 totals 14 residues. CDR3 residues: CASSLAGGIHEQSF. CDR3 in DNA: TGTGCCAGCAGCTTAGCGGGAGGAATCCATGAGCAGTCCTTC.

This clonotype occurred many times. CDR3 DNA: TGTGCCAGCAGCTTTGGGGGGGCTAATGAAAAACTGTTTTTT. Encoded protein: CASSFGGANEKLFF. This chain joins TRBV7-6 and TRBJ1-4, with a possible D match to TRBD1 (5 bases). Germline V CDR1 and CDR2: SGHVS, FNYEAQ. CDR3 size: 14 residues. Trimming took 3 bases from V and 3 from J, leaving 8 bases between them.

This clonotype has ten or more counts. The genes are TRBV7-9 and TRBJ1-3; D unresolved. CDR3 length equals 15 residues. Trimming cost V 2 bases and J 0 bases, with 8 bases left between them. In germline, CDR1 is SEHNR, CDR2 FQNEAQ (reference sequence). The CDR3 reads CASSLLPSSGNTIYF. In DNA form, the CDR3 reads TGTGCCAGCAGCTTACTTCCCTCCTCTGGAAACACCATATATTTT.

This clonotype was recorded once. A much more abundant neighbour one base away suggests this may be a read error. The chain uses TRBV30 and TRBJ2-1; 12 bases are a match to TRBD2. Germline V CDR1 and CDR2: GTSNPN, SVGIG (reference sequence). The CDR3 covers 15 residues. V lost 0 bases and J lost 10; bases outside the gene matches: 7. The DNA of the CDR3 is TGTGCCTGGAGTGTACCTAGCGGGGGGGTGAGCGAGCAGTTCTTC. This translates into CAWSVPSGGVSEQFF.

This clonotype was counted only a few times. The chain is built from TRBV11-2 and TRBJ2-1; TRBD2 matches 15 bases. The trim removed 5 bases at V and 7 bases at J, leaving 6 bases unmatched. In germline, CDR1 is SGHAT, CDR2 FQNNGV. The CDR3 is 16 amino acids. Here the CDR3 reads CASSPRTSGRGNEQFF. DNA of the CDR3: TGTGCCAGCAGCCCCAGGACTAGCGGGAGGGGGAATGAGCAGTTCTTC. The variable domain in full, with the rest retrieved from reference TRBV11-2 and TRBJ2-1, is EAGVAQSPRYKIIEKRQSVAFWCNPISGHATLYWYQQILGQGPKLLIQFQNNGVVDDSQLPKDRFSAERLKGVDSTLKIQPAKLEDSAVYLCASSPRTSGRGNEQFFGPGTRLTVL.

In its sample, this clonotype was seen many times. V usage is TRBV2 and J usage is TRBJ2-3, with 10 bases aligning to TRBD2. CDR1 SNHLY and CDR2 FYNNEI come from the germline V gene. Trimming took 1 base from V and 2 from J; bases not matched to a gene: 3. The CDR3 is made up of 16 amino acids. The CDR3 bases are TGTGCCAGCAGTGAAGGCGGACTAGCGGCCACAGATACGCAGTATTTT. It yields the protein CASSEGGLAATDTQYF.

This clonotype showed up many times. V is TRBV2 and J is TRBJ2-7; 7 bases align to TRBD2. With 0 bases clipped from V and 2 bases from J, the junction kept 4 bases outside the gene matches. Germline V gives CDR1 SNHLY, CDR2 FYNNEI. CDR3 length equals 15 residues. CDR3 sequence reads: CASSEAGGGAYEQYF. CDR3 DNA: TGTGCCAGCAGTGAAGCGGGCGGGGGTGCCTACGAGCAGTACTTC.

This clonotype appeared many times. CDR3 in amino acids: CASSQSGGGALGANVLTF. The CDR3 coding sequence is TGTGCCAGCAGCCAAAGCGGGGGGGGCGCGCTAGGGGCCAACGTCCTGACTTTC. This chain uses TRBV3-1 with TRBJ2-6, with 10 nucleotides matching TRBD2. The CDR3 length is 18 residues. Germline values: CDR1 LGHDT, CDR2 YNNKEL (reference sequence). The trim removed 2 bases at V and 4 bases at J, leaving 8 bases unmatched.

Points on this clonotype: Germline is not matched at one junction end, which may reflect a read error. This chain uses TRBV29-1 with TRBJ1-4; no clear D gene. The CDR3 is 10 residues long. The germline V gene encodes CDR1 SQVTM and CDR2 ANQGSEA. CDR3 in DNA: TGCAGCGTTGAGCGCGAAAAACTGTCTTTT. This translates into CSVEREKLSF.

Concerning this clonotype itself: A much larger clonotype is one base distant, so this may be a read error. This chain joins TRBV7-9 and TRBJ2-2, with TRBD2 matching 9 bases. With 7 bases clipped from V and 4 bases from J, the junction kept 7 bases outside the gene matches. The CDR3 totals 15 residues. Germline CDR1 and CDR2: SEHNR and FQNEAQ (reference sequence). The CDR3 region is CASNPQLAGTGELFF. The CDR3 DNA follows: TGTGCCAGCAACCCCCAACTAGCGGGCACCGGGGAGCTGTTTTTT.